A single sample is the source of the 6 T cell receptor beta chains below, sequenced in a study of PD-L1 blockade in urothelial cancer. Time point meaning: pretreatment peripheral blood. The assay was immunoSEQ multiplex PCR, and TCRdb's table has in-frame clones only and misses some. The sample records some 74,000 clones, 70% to 90% being singletons. The material sequenced was PBMCs, taken around atezolizumab (anti-PD-L1) treatment. These receptors were taken from a man aged 35-49 years with urothelial cancer.

The chain joins TRBV6-6 to TRBJ2-7, with 7 nucleotides matching TRBD2. The V gene's germline CDR1 is MNHNY and CDR2 SVGAGI (reference sequence). The CDR3 is made up of 14 amino acids. J lost 1 base, V lost 2 bases, and 2 bases had no gene match. The CDR3 loop reads CASSYQRGSYEQYF. DNA of the CDR3: TGTGCCAGCAGTTACCAGCGGGGATCCTACGAGCAGTACTTC.

The V call is TRBV5-1, the J call TRBJ2-1; possibly TRBD2 for D (7 bases). Germline V CDR1 and CDR2: SGHRS, YFSETQ. Trimming shortened V by 6 bases and J by 4 bases, and 17 bases separated the two germline ends. The CDR3 extends over 15 amino acids. CDR3 sequence reads: CASTPGGTKYNEQFF. The CDR3 bases are TGCGCCAGCACCCCCGGGGGGACAAAGTACAATGAGCAGTTCTTC.

The chain carries TRBV18 and TRBJ2-5; tentative D call: TRBD2 (6 bases). The germline V gene encodes CDR1 KGHSH and CDR2 LQKENI. The CDR3 consists of 13 residues. The V end lost 2 bases, the J end lost 5 bases, and 9 bases lay between the germline ends. CDR3 bases: TGTGCCAGCTCACCAGGGCTAGCGGAGACCCAGTACTTC. Residues: CASSPGLAETQYF.

This clone was counted only a few times. The rearrangement joins TRBV7-9 to TRBJ1-4; 7 nucleotides line up with TRBD1. The CDR3 has 15 amino acids. The germline gives CDR1 SEHNR, CDR2 FQNEAQ (reference sequence). The ends lost 7 bases at V and 5 bases at J; junction bases unmatched: 10. CDR3: CASNIGLGQNEKLFF. The DNA of the CDR3 is TGTGCCAGCAACATAGGGTTGGGACAGAATGAAAAACTGTTTTTT. The whole variable domain, filled in from reference TRBV7-9 and TRBJ1-4, reads DTGVSQNPRHKITKRGQNVTFRCDPISEHNRLYWYRQTLGQGPEFLTYFQNEAQLEKSRLLSDRFSAERPKGSFSTLEIQRTEQGDSAMYLCASNIGLGQNEKLFFGSGTQLSVL.

The sample holds one count of this clone. The rearrangement links TRBV7-6 to TRBJ2-2; maybe TRBD2 (6 bases). The CDR3 sequence is 16 residues long. Deletions cut 2 bases from V and 2 bases from J, with 12 bases between. Germline CDR1 SGHVS, CDR2 FNYEAQ. The CDR3 here is CASSLLAGPNTGELFF. DNA for the CDR3: TGTGCCAGCAGCTTATTGGCGGGGCCAAACACCGGGGAGCTGTTTTTT.

This clone occurred once. This chain connects TRBV6-5 to TRBJ2-1; 10 nucleotides match TRBD2. CDR3 size: 15 residues. After removal of 6 bases from V and 2 bases from J, the junction contained 4 bases not matched to a gene. CDR1 is MNHEY and CDR2 is SVGAGI in the germline V gene. CDR3 region: CASRTTSGAYNEQFF. The CDR3 DNA is TGTGCCAGCAGAACCACTAGCGGGGCCTACAATGAGCAGTTCTTC.